Listed below are T cell receptor beta chains from one sample, sequenced in a study of response to subunit inactivated influenza vaccine. TCRdb re-called the RT-PCR reads with MiXCR, one entry per CDR3 protein. The sample has about 780,000 distinct CDR3 sequences, less than 20% seen once. The starting material was PBMCs from blood, obtained roughly 5 days after vaccination. The receptors stem from a middle-aged man who received an inactivated influenza vaccine. The CDR3 runs from the conserved cysteine through the conserved F or W. A D gene is named only where the DNA matches it firmly. The size of a clone is reported for some rows only, either as once, few or many, or as a class for expanded clones.

cdr3_aa cdr3_nt v_call clone_size d_call j_call
CASSQGPQNSYEQYF TGCGCCAGCAGCCAAGGCCCCCAGAACTCCTACGAGCAGTACTTC TRBV4-1 NA NA TRBJ2-7
CASSFGGGANEQFF TGTGCCAGCAGTTTTGGCGGGGGGGCCAATGAGCAGTTCTTC TRBV12-3/TRBV12-4 NA TRBD2 TRBJ2-1
CSARDTRANSPLHF TGCAGTGCTAGAGATACCCGGGCCAATTCACCCCTCCACTTT TRBV20-1 few NA TRBJ1-6
CASSQDRGQGTDTQYF TGTGCCAGCAGCCAAGATCGGGGACAGGGCACAGATACGCAGTATTTT TRBV4-2 few TRBD1 TRBJ2-3
CASSYTGTAPLGSYEQYF TGTGCCAGCAGTTACACCGGGACGGCGCCCTTGGGCTCCTACGAGCAGTACTTC TRBV6-5 few NA TRBJ2-7
CASSLAGNEQFF TGTGCCAGCAGCTTGGCTGGCAATGAGCAGTTCTTC TRBV5-1 many NA TRBJ2-1
CASSVGQQIYEQYF TGTGCCAGCAGCGTAGGACAGCAAATCTACGAGCAGTACTTC TRBV9 many NA TRBJ2-7
CSAPREMNTEAFF TGCAGTGCCCCCAGGGAGATGAACACTGAAGCTTTCTTT TRBV20-1 NA NA TRBJ1-1
CAGSRGPPNTGELFF TGTGCCGGCTCCAGGGGGCCGCCAAACACCGGGGAGCTGTTTTTT TRBV2 NA TRBD1 TRBJ2-2
CASSVVGSGMRSTEAFF TGTGCCAGCAGCGTAGTAGGTTCTGGCATGCGGAGCACTGAAGCTTTCTTT TRBV9 few NA TRBJ1-1
CASSQDIGQREQYF TGTGCCAGCAGCCAAGATATTGGTCAAAGAGAGCAGTACTTC TRBV3-1 NA NA TRBJ2-7
CATSRDRAGNYEQYF TGTGCCACCAGCAGAGATAGAGCAGGGAACTACGAGCAGTACTTC TRBV15 few NA TRBJ2-7
CATSRVGREQFF TGTGCCACCAGCAGAGTAGGACGGGAGCAGTTCTTC TRBV15 NA NA TRBJ2-1
CSVQFNEQFF TGCAGTGTTCAGTTCAATGAGCAGTTCTTC TRBV20-1 few NA TRBJ2-1
CASSEGASGRRGLGNEQFF TGTGCCAGCAGTGAAGGGGCTAGCGGGAGGAGGGGGCTGGGAAATGAGCAGTTCTTC TRBV2 NA TRBD2 TRBJ2-1
CASRASGNTIYF TGTGCCAGCAGGGCTAGTGGAAACACCATATATTTT TRBV6-5 NA NA TRBJ1-3
CSASKGPVNQPQHF TGCAGTGCTAGCAAAGGCCCAGTAAATCAGCCCCAGCATTTT TRBV20-1 many NA TRBJ1-5
CSARDLGASVRSSYEQYF TGCAGTGCTAGAGATTTGGGGGCTAGCGTCAGGAGCTCCTACGAGCAGTACTTC TRBV20-1 NA NA TRBJ2-7
CSVTGTSTTYEQYF TGCAGCGTAACAGGAACCTCAACCACCTACGAGCAGTACTTC TRBV29-1 few NA TRBJ2-7
CASSQREARNEQFF TGTGCCAGCAGTCAGCGGGAGGCGAGGAATGAGCAGTTCTTC TRBV6-2/TRBV6-3 few TRBD2 TRBJ2-1
CSVEVGTANTEAFF TGCAGCGTTGAAGTTGGGACAGCGAACACTGAAGCTTTCTTT TRBV29-1 many TRBD1 TRBJ1-1
CASSQELAGGHNEQFF TGTGCCAGCAGCCAAGAACTAGCGGGAGGACACAATGAGCAGTTCTTC TRBV14 few TRBD2 TRBJ2-1
CASSQENRGRTDTQYF TGCGCCAGCAGCCAAGAAAACAGGGGGAGAACAGATACGCAGTATTTT TRBV4-1 once TRBD1 TRBJ2-3
CASTHTGSGSETQYF TGTGCCAGCACTCACACGGGTAGCGGGAGTGAGACCCAGTACTTC TRBV12-3/TRBV12-4 NA TRBD2 TRBJ2-5
CASSPINTGTAAALNEKLFF TGCGCCAGCAGCCCGATCAATACCGGGACAGCTGCTGCTCTTAATGAAAAACTGTTTTTT TRBV5-1 once TRBD1 TRBJ1-4
CSASADLVARETQYF TGCAGTGCTAGTGCGGATCTAGTGGCCAGGGAGACCCAGTACTTC TRBV20-1 NA NA TRBJ2-5
CSARGLDDNEQFF TGCAGTGCTAGGGGACTGGATGACAATGAGCAGTTCTTC TRBV20-1 NA NA TRBJ2-1
CSVGTRLSNYGYTF TGCAGCGTTGGGACAAGGCTATCTAACTATGGCTACACCTTC TRBV29-1 few NA TRBJ1-2
CASSSRTSPNSYNEQFF TGTGCCAGCAGCTCCCGAACTAGCCCCAACTCCTACAATGAGCAGTTCTTC TRBV6-1 NA NA TRBJ2-1
CSARAQREGRTNEQFF TGCAGTGCTAGGGCCCAGCGGGAGGGTAGGACGAATGAGCAGTTCTTC TRBV20-1 NA TRBD2 TRBJ2-1
CASRPPDRSSYNSPLHF TGTGCCAGCAGACCCCCGGACCGAAGCTCCTATAATTCACCCCTCCACTTT TRBV6-2/TRBV6-3 NA NA TRBJ1-6
CASSLGAGPTDTQYF TGTGCCAGCAGCTTAGGAGCGGGACCCACAGATACGCAGTATTTT TRBV7-9 few TRBD2 TRBJ2-3
CASLVSGEGGTEAFF TGCGCCAGCCTCGTATCGGGGGAAGGTGGCACTGAAGCTTTCTTT TRBV5-1 few NA TRBJ1-1
CASSQDGLQWGETQYF TGTGCCAGCAGCCAAGATGGGCTTCAGTGGGGAGAGACCCAGTACTTC TRBV4-2 many NA TRBJ2-5
CASSHPQGEYTEAFF TGTGCCAGCAGCCATCCCCAGGGGGAATACACTGAAGCTTTCTTT TRBV3-1 once TRBD1 TRBJ1-1
CASSLTSGGPIMRRYNEQFF TGTGCCAGCAGCTTGACTAGCGGGGGGCCAATCATGAGAAGATACAATGAGCAGTTCTTC TRBV11-2 NA TRBD2 TRBJ2-1
CASSLAVSGPYEQYF TGTGCCAGCAGCTTAGCGGTGTCGGGGCCATACGAGCAGTACTTC TRBV7-8 NA NA TRBJ2-7
CAISEPGREQYF TGTGCCATCAGTGAACCCGGGCGGGAGCAGTACTTC TRBV10-3 few NA TRBJ2-7
CASSYSIVLGSGSYNEQFF TGTGCCAGCAGTTACTCGATAGTGCTGGGGTCGGGGTCCTACAATGAGCAGTTCTTC TRBV6-5 few NA TRBJ2-1
CSGNRGPSNQPQHF TGCAGTGGTAATAGGGGGCCTAGCAATCAGCCCCAGCATTTT TRBV20-1 NA TRBD1 TRBJ1-5
CSVDWGTDTQYF TGCAGTGTGGATTGGGGGACAGATACGCAGTATTTT TRBV20-1 NA NA TRBJ2-3
CSASLRATNEKLFF TGCAGTGCTAGTCTCAGGGCAACTAATGAAAAACTGTTTTTT TRBV20-1 NA NA TRBJ1-4
CSALVEGSGWYEQYF TGCAGCGCCCTGGTTGAAGGGTCGGGGTGGTACGAGCAGTACTTC TRBV29-1 few NA TRBJ2-7
CANPGLAKDTQYF TGTGCCAACCCGGGACTAGCGAAAGATACGCAGTATTTT TRBV2 NA TRBD2 TRBJ2-3